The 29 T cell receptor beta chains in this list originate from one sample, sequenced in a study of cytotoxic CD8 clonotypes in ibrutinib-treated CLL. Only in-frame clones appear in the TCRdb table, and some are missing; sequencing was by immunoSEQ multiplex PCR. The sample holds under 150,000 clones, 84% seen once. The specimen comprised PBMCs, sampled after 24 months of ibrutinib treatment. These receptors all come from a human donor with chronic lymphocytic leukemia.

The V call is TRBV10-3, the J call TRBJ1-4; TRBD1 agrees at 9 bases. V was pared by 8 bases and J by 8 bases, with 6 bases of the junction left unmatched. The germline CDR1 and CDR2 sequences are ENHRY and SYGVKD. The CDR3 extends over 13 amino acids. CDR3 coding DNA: TGTGCCATCCAACAGGGGGCTGGGGAAAAACTGTTTTTT. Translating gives CAIQQGAGEKLFF.

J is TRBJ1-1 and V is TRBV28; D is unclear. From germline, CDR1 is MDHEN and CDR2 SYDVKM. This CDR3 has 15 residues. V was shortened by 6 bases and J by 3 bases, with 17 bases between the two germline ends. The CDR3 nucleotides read TGTGCCAGCAGCCCACCCGGGATTAAAGACACTGAAGCTTTCTTT. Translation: CASSPPGIKDTEAFF.

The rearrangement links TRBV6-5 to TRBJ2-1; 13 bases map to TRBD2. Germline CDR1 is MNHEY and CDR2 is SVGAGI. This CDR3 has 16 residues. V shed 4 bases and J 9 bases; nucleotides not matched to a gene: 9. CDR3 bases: TGTGCCAGCAGTTCGACTAGCGGGGGGAAACCGGGTGAGCAGTTCTTC. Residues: CASSSTSGGKPGEQFF.

The CDR3 region has the DNA TGCGCCAGCAGCCAAGCACCCCATAACTATGGCTACACCTTC. It is translated as CASSQAPHNYGYTF. The chain combines TRBV4-1 with TRBJ1-2; D not resolved. V was clipped by 1 base and J by 1 base, with 7 bases between them. The CDR3 has 14 amino acids. Germline CDR1 and CDR2: MGHRA and YSYEKL.

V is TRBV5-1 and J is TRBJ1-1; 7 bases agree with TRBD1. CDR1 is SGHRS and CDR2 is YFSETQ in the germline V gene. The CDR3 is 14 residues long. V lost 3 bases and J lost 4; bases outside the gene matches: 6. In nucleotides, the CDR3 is TGCGCCAGCAGCTCCAGGGGGTCCGGCACTGAAGCTTTCTTT. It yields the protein CASSSRGSGTEAFF.

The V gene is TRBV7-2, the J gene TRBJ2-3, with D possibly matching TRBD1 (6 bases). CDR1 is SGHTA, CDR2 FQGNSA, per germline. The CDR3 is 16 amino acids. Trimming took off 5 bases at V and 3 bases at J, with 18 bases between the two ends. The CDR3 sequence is CASSTLGLGATDTQYF. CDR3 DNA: TGTGCCAGCAGCACTCTGGGCTTGGGGGCAACAGATACGCAGTATTTT.

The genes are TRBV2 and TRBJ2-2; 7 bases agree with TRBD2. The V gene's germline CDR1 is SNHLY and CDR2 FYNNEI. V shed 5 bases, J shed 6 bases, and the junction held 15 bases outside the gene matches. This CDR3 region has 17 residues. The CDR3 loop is CASSYPGLGVGSGELFF. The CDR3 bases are TGTGCCAGCAGTTACCCCGGACTAGGGGTTGGTTCCGGGGAGCTGTTTTTT.

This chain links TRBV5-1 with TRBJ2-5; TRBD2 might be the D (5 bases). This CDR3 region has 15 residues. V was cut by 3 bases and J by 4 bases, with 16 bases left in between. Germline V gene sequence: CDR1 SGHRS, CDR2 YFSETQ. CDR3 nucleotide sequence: TGCGCCAGCAGCTCTTCCCAACTTCGGGGAGAGACCCAGTACTTC. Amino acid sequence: CASSSSQLRGETQYF.

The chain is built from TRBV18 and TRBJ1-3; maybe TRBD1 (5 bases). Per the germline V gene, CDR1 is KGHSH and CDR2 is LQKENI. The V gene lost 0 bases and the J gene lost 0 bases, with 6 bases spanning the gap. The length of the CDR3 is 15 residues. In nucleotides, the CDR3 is TGTGCCAGCTCACCACCCAGGGACTCTGGAAACACCATATATTTT. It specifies CASSPPRDSGNTIYF. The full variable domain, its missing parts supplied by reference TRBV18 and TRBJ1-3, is NAGVMQNPRHLVRRRGQEARLRCSPMKGHSHVYWYRQLPEEGLKFMVYLQKENIIDESGMPKERFSAEFPKEGPSILRIQQVVRGDSAAYFCASSPPRDSGNTIYFGEGSWLTVV.

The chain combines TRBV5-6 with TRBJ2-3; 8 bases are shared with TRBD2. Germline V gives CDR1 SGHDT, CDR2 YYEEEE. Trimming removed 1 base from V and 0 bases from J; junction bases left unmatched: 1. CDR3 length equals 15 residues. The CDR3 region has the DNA TGTGCCAGCAGCTTGCCGGGGGGGAGCACAGATACGCAGTATTTT. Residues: CASSLPGGSTDTQYF. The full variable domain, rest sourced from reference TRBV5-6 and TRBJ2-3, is DAGVTQSPTHLIKTRGQQVTLRCSPKSGHDTVSWYQQALGQGPQFIFQYYEEEERQRGNFPDRFSGHQFPNYSSELNVNALLLGDSALYLCASSLPGGSTDTQYFGPGTRLTVL.

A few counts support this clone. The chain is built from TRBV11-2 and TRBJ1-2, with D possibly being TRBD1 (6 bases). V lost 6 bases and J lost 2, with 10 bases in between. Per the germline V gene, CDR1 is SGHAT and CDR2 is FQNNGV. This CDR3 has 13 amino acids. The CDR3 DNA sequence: TGTGCCAGCAGGAAGGACAGCAACTATGGCTACACCTTC. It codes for CASRKDSNYGYTF.

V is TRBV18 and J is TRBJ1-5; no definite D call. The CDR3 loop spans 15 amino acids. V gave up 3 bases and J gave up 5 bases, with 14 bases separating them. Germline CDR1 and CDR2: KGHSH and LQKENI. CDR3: CASSPNSLKDQPQHF. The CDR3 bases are TGTGCCAGCTCACCCAACAGTTTAAAGGATCAGCCCCAGCATTTT.

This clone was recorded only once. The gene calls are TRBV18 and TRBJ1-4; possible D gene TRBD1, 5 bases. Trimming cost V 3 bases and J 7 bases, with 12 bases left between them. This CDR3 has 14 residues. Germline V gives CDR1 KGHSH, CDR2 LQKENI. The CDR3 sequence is CASSPRGRAEKLFF. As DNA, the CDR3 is TGTGCCAGCTCACCCCGTGGCAGGGCTGAAAAACTGTTTTTT.

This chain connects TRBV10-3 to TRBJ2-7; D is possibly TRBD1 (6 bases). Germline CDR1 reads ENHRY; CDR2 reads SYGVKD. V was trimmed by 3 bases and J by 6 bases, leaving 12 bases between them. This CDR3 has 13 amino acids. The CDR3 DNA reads TGTGCCATCAGTGATGAGACAGGCCTCGAGCAGTACTTC. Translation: CAISDETGLEQYF.

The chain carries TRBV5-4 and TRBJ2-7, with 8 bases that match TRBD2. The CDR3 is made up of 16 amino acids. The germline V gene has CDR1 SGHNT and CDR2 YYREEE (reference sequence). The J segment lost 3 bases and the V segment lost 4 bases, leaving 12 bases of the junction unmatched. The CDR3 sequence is CASSGAGTRGGYEQYF. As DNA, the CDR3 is TGTGCCAGCAGCGGGGCCGGGACTAGGGGGGGCTACGAGCAGTACTTC.

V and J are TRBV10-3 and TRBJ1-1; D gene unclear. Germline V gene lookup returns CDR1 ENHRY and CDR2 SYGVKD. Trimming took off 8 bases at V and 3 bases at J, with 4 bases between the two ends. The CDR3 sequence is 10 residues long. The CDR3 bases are TGTGCCATCGGGGACACTGAAGCTTTCTTT. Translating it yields CAIGDTEAFF.

For the CDR3, the DNA is TGCGCCAGCAGTACCCAGGGAGGCACAGATACGCAGTATTTT. This encodes CASSTQGGTDTQYF. The chain uses TRBV5-1 and TRBJ2-3; perhaps D is TRBD1 or TRBD2 (5 bases each). The CDR3 length is 14 residues. Germline V gene data show CDR1 as SGHRS and CDR2 as YFSETQ. Trimming cost V 5 bases and J 1 base, with 11 bases left between them.

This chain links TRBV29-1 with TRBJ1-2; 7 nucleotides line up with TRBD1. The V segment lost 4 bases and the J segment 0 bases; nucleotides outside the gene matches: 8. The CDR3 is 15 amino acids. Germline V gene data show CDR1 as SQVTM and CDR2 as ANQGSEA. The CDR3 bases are TGCAGCGTTGGGACAGGCAATAATCCTAACTATGGCTACACCTTC. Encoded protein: CSVGTGNNPNYGYTF.

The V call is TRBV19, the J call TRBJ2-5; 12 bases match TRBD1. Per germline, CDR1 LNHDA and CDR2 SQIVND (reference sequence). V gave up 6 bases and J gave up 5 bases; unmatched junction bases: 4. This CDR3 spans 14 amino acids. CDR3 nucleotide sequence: TGTGCCAGTAGGGGGACAGGGGGCAGGGAGACCCAGTACTTC. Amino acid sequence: CASRGTGGRETQYF.

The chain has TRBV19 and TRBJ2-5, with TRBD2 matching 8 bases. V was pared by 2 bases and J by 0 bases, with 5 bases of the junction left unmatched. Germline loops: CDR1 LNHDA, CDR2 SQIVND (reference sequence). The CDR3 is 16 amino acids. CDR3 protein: CASSIIAGRHQETQYF. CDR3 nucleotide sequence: TGTGCCAGTAGTATAATAGCGGGACGCCACCAAGAGACCCAGTACTTC. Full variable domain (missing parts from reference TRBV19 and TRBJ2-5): DGGITQSPKYLFRKEGQNVTLSCEQNLNHDAMYWYRQDPGQGLRLIYYSQIVNDFQKGDIAEGYSVSREKKESFPLTVTSAQKNPTAFYLCASSIIAGRHQETQYFGPGTRLLVL.

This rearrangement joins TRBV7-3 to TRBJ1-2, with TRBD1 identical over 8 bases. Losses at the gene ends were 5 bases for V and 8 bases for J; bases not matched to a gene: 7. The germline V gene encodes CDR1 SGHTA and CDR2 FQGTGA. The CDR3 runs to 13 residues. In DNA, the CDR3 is TGTGCCAGCAGCACACGAGACAGGGGCGGCTACACCTTC. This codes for CASSTRDRGGYTF. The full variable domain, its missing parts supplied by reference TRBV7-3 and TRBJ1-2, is GAGVSQTPSNKVTEKGKYVELRCDPISGHTALYWYRQSLGQGPEFLIYFQGTGAADDSGLPNDRFFAVRPEGSVSTLKIQRTERGDSAVYLCASSTRDRGGYTFGSGTRLTVV.

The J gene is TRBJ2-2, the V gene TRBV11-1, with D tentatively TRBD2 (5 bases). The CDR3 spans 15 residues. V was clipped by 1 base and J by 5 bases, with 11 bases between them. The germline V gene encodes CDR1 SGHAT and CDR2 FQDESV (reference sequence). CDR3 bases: TGTGCCAGCAGCTTAGTCCGGGATGGAACCGGGGAGCTGTTTTTT. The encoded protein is CASSLVRDGTGELFF.

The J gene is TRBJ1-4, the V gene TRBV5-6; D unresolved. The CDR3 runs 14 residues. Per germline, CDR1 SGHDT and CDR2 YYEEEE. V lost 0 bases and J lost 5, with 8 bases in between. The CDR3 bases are TGTGCCAGCAGCTTGGATAATAGGAATGAAAAACTGTTTTTT. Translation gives CASSLDNRNEKLFF.

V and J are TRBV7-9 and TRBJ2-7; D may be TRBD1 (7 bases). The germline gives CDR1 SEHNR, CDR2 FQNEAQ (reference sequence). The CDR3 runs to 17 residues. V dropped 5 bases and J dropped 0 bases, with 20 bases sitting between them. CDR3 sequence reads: CASSPGGQGPHSYEQYF. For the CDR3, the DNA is TGTGCCAGCAGCCCAGGGGGGCAGGGGCCCCACTCCTACGAGCAGTACTTC.

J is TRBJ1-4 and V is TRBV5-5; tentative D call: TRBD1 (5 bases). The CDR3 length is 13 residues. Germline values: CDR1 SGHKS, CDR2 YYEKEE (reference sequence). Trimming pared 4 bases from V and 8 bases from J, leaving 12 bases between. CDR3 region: CASSVGLQEKLFF. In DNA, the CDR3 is TGTGCCAGCAGCGTGGGACTTCAGGAAAAACTGTTTTTT.

CDR3 protein: CAIPQRRSPSGNTIYF. CDR3 sequence (DNA): TGTGCCATCCCACAACGCCGCTCGCCCTCTGGAAACACCATATATTTT. The rearrangement joins TRBV11-2 to TRBJ1-3; D gene unclear. V lost 10 bases and J 0 bases, leaving 19 bases between the germline ends. The CDR3 length is 16 residues. Germline V gene data show CDR1 as SGHAT and CDR2 as FQNNGV. Looking up the rest from reference TRBV11-2 and TRBJ1-3 gives the full variable domain: EAGVAQSPRYKIIEKRQSVAFWCNPISGHATLYWYQQILGQGPKLLIQFQNNGVVDDSQLPKDRFSAERLKGVDSTLKIQPAKLEDSAVYLCAIPQRRSPSGNTIYFGEGSWLTVV.

The CDR3 sequence: CASSFSVTDTEAFF. The CDR3 nucleotides read TGTGCCAGCAGCTTCTCGGTCACAGACACTGAAGCTTTCTTT. The chain recombines TRBV5-5 with TRBJ1-1; D not certain. CDR1 is SGHKS, CDR2 YYEKEE, per germline (reference sequence). This CDR3 is 14 amino acids long. V lost 2 bases and J lost 3, with 11 bases in between.

Written as DNA, the CDR3 is TGTGCCAGCAGCTTGAGATCCTACAATGAGCAGTTCTTC. The encoded protein is CASSLRSYNEQFF. J is TRBJ2-1 and V is TRBV5-4; D remains ambiguous. Germline loops: CDR1 SGHNT, CDR2 YYREEE (reference sequence). The length of the CDR3 is 13 residues. V lost 1 base to trimming and J lost 1 base, with 3 bases between them. The variable domain in full, with the rest retrieved from reference TRBV5-4 and TRBJ2-1, is ETGVTQSPTHLIKTRGQQVTLRCSSQSGHNTVSWYQQALGQGPQFIFQYYREEENGRGNFPPRFSGLQFPNYSSELNVNALELDDSALYLCASSLRSYNEQFFGPGTRLTVL.

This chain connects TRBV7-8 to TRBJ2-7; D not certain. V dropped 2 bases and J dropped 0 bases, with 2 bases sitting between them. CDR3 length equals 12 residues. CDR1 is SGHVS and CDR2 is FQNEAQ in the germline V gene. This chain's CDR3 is CASSLSSYEQYF. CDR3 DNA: TGTGCCAGCAGCTTATCCTCCTACGAGCAGTACTTC.